The 20 T cell receptor beta chains presented below share a single source sample, sequenced in a study of blood T cell repertoires in COVID-19. Here immunoSEQ multiplex PCR was the method, and the copy in TCRdb shows in-frame clones only, minus some. The repertoire holds about 220,000 clones, roughly 89% seen once, with less than 4.5% in the top ten. The sequenced material came from PBMCs or T cells enriched from blood (not recorded which). These receptors came from a woman aged 40 to 55 with acute COVID-19.

The chain couples TRBV11-2 to TRBJ1-2; weak D call: TRBD1 (6 bases). In germline, CDR1 is SGHAT, CDR2 FQNNGV. This CDR3 region has 14 residues. V was clipped by 1 base and J by 7 bases, with 13 bases between them. CDR3 region: CASSLGGGRGGYTF. The CDR3 nucleotides read TGTGCCAGCAGCTTAGGCGGGGGGCGAGGTGGCTACACCTTC.

The gene calls are TRBV3-1 (or the pseudogene TRBV3-2) and TRBJ1-2; D ambiguous. This CDR3 has 14 residues. Germline values: CDR1 LGHDT, CDR2 YNNKEL (reference sequence). Trimming left V 1 base short and J 5 bases short, with 11 bases between. The CDR3 coding sequence is TGTGCCAGCAGCCAAGTTACCCAGATATATGGCTACACCTTC. Translated, it gives CASSQVTQIYGYTF.

This chain joins TRBV7-9 and TRBJ1-1, with a tentative D call TRBD1 (6 bases). Germline CDR1 SEHNR, CDR2 FQNEAQ (reference sequence). This CDR3 has 14 residues. The V end was cut by 1 base, the J end by 1 base, with 7 bases between. In DNA form, the CDR3 reads TGTGCCAGCAGCTTAGGCAGGGGGAACACTGAAGCTTTCTTT. It is translated as CASSLGRGNTEAFF.

This sequence joins TRBV13 and TRBJ2-7; 8 positions match TRBD1. Germline CDR1 PRHDT, CDR2 FYEKMQ (reference sequence). The V gene end was trimmed by 5 bases and the J gene end by 1 base; junction bases not matched to a gene: 16. CDR3 size: 18 residues. This chain's CDR3 is CASSIRSWTGTRSYEQYV. The CDR3 bases are TGTGCCAGCAGCATCCGAAGTTGGACAGGGACGCGATCCTACGAGCAGTACGTC.

The chain carries TRBV12-2 and TRBJ1-4. TRBV12-2 is labeled a pseudogene. The CDR3 runs 15 residues. CDR3 bases: TGTGCAAGTCGCTTATCTCCGCGTTCTAATGAAAAACTGTTTTTT. Its translation: CASRLSPRSNEKLFF.

This clone was counted once. The CDR3 coding sequence is TGTGCCAGCAGCTTGGGGTGGAGACAGGGGCGTCTAAATGGCTACACCTTC. It encodes CASSLGWRQGRLNGYTF. V and J are TRBV5-6 and TRBJ1-2; 8 nucleotides align to TRBD1. Germline V gene data show CDR1 as SGHDT and CDR2 as YYEEEE. This CDR3 is built from 17 residues. V trimming: 0 bases; J trimming: 6 bases; junction bases outside the gene matches: 13. Combining the CDR3 with reference TRBV5-6 and TRBJ1-2 gives the whole variable domain DAGVTQSPTHLIKTRGQQVTLRCSPKSGHDTVSWYQQALGQGPQFIFQYYEEEERQRGNFPDRFSGHQFPNYSSELNVNALLLGDSALYLCASSLGWRQGRLNGYTFGSGTRLTVV.

This CDR3 is CATSDRGQGEAFF. The DNA for the CDR3 is TGTGCCACCAGTGACAGGGGGCAGGGTGAAGCTTTCTTT. V gene TRBV24-1 combines with J gene TRBJ1-1, with 8 bases lining up with TRBD1. The length of the CDR3 is 13 residues. The germline V gene encodes CDR1 KGHDR and CDR2 SFDVKD. V was clipped by 4 bases and J by 7 bases; unmatched bases: 4.

This chain links TRBV23-1 with TRBJ2-1; TRBD2 matches at 8 bases. TRBV23-1 falls under the ORF class, with uncertain function. V lost 11 bases to trimming and J lost 10 bases; unmatched junction nucleotides: 16. The CDR3 is 14 amino acids. The CDR3, as DNA: TGCGCCTATCCGGGACTAGGTTCACCATGGGAGCAGTTCTTC. It encodes CAYPGLGSPWEQFF.

The CDR3 loop reads CAWSVGANEQFF. The CDR3 nucleotides are TGTGCCTGGAGTGTGGGGGCCAATGAGCAGTTCTTC. The gene calls are TRBV30 and TRBJ2-1; D perhaps matches TRBD1 (6 bases). CDR1 and CDR2 from the germline V gene are GTSNPN and SVGIG (reference sequence). The CDR3 is made up of 12 amino acids. Trimming shortened V by 0 bases and J by 6 bases, and 6 bases separated the two germline ends.

The V and J genes are TRBV29-1 and TRBJ2-2, with 7 bases matching TRBD1. The J segment lost 0 bases and the V segment lost 6 bases, leaving 10 bases of the junction unmatched. CDR1 SQVTM and CDR2 ANQGSEA come from the germline V gene. The CDR3 totals 16 residues. The CDR3: CSVPTGTHANTGELFF. Written as DNA, the CDR3 is TGCAGCGTGCCGACAGGGACCCACGCGAACACCGGGGAGCTGTTTTTT.

The chain links TRBV6-2 or TRBV6-3 to TRBJ1-5, with D perhaps matching TRBD1 (6 bases). The V gene's germline CDR1 is MNHEY and CDR2 SVGEGT. The V gene lost 6 bases and the J gene lost 4 bases, with 19 bases spanning the gap. The CDR3 runs to 16 residues. Written as DNA, the CDR3 is TGTGCCAGCAGCTTTTGGGGGGGCTCCTATAATCAGCCCCAGCATTTT. This encodes CASSFWGGSYNQPQHF.

This clone was detected only once. This chain uses TRBV19 with TRBJ2-2, with 8 positions matching TRBD1. This CDR3 comprises 16 residues. The trim removed 5 bases at V and 1 base at J, leaving 6 bases unmatched. Germline assignment: CDR1 LNHDA and CDR2 SQIVND (reference sequence). The CDR3 DNA is TGTGCCAGTAGTGTCTCCGGGACAGGGAACACCGGGGAGCTGTTTTTT. This codes for CASSVSGTGNTGELFF. Full variable domain (missing parts from reference TRBV19 and TRBJ2-2): DGGITQSPKYLFRKEGQNVTLSCEQNLNHDAMYWYRQDPGQGLRLIYYSQIVNDFQKGDIAEGYSVSREKKESFPLTVTSAQKNPTAFYLCASSVSGTGNTGELFFGEGSRLTVL.

The V call is TRBV5-1, the J call TRBJ1-3; unclear D gene. Germline loops: CDR1 SGHRS, CDR2 YFSETQ. The CDR3 loop spans 14 amino acids. The V and J ends lost 4 bases and 2 bases respectively, with 10 bases between them. This CDR3 is CASSLDNPGNTIYF. The CDR3 DNA reads TGCGCCAGCAGCCTCGACAACCCTGGAAACACCATATATTTT.

This chain connects TRBV7-2 to TRBJ2-3; 10 nucleotides align to TRBD2. Germline CDR1 SGHTA, CDR2 FQGNSA. The V and J ends lost 5 bases and 2 bases, in that order; junction bases with no gene match: 10. The CDR3 is 17 residues long. The CDR3 reads CASSPRPTSGSTDTQYF. DNA of the CDR3: TGTGCCAGCAGCCCACGACCGACTAGCGGGTCCACAGATACGCAGTATTTT.

The chain uses TRBV19 and TRBJ1-1, with TRBD1 as a possible D gene (5 bases). Trimming stripped 3 bases from V and 7 bases from J, with 12 bases between. This CDR3 is 13 amino acids long. The germline V gene has CDR1 LNHDA and CDR2 SQIVND (reference sequence). The CDR3 here is CASSIWGTLEAFF. For the CDR3, the DNA is TGTGCCAGTAGTATTTGGGGGACTCTTGAAGCTTTCTTT.

The J gene is TRBJ1-5, the V gene TRBV19; TRBD1 might be the D (6 bases). CDR1 is LNHDA, CDR2 SQIVND, per germline (reference sequence). The V gene lost 7 bases and the J gene lost 10 bases, with 14 bases spanning the gap. The CDR3 is made up of 12 amino acids. This CDR3 is CASTSQGGPQHF. In DNA form, the CDR3 reads TGTGCCAGTACTTCACAGGGTGGACCCCAGCATTTT.

The V and J genes are TRBV6-6 and TRBJ2-3; TRBD2 matches at 7 bases. CDR1 is MNHNY and CDR2 is SVGAGI in the germline V gene (reference sequence). After removal of 7 bases from V and 2 bases from J, the junction contained 9 bases not matched to a gene. The CDR3 loop spans 15 amino acids. This CDR3 is CASTRRGTDTDTQYF. Written as DNA, the CDR3 is TGTGCCAGCACAAGGCGGGGGACCGACACAGATACGCAGTATTTT.

The chain couples TRBV5-8 to TRBJ1-5; D perhaps matches TRBD1 (6 bases). The CDR3 length is 14 residues. The germline V gene encodes CDR1 SGHTS and CDR2 YDEGEE. V was cut by 6 bases and J by 3 bases, with 13 bases left in between. CDR3 amino acids: CASKYGQSNQPQHF. In DNA, the CDR3 is TGTGCCAGCAAGTATGGACAGTCCAATCAGCCCCAGCATTTT.

The chain combines TRBV24-1 with TRBJ1-5; 12 nucleotides agree with TRBD1. The V gene's germline CDR1 is KGHDR and CDR2 SFDVKD. V lost 4 bases and J lost 6; bases outside the gene matches: 6. The CDR3 sequence is 16 residues long. DNA for the CDR3: TGTGCCACCAGTGAGGGGGGACAGGGGGCGAGTCAGCCCCAGCATTTT. Encoded protein: CATSEGGQGASQPQHF.

The chain has TRBV27 and TRBJ2-3; D is possibly TRBD1 (5 bases). There are 14 residues in the CDR3. V lost 0 bases, J lost 1 base, and 5 bases lay in between. Germline CDR1 and CDR2: MNHEY and SMNVEV (reference sequence). CDR3 bases: TGTGCCAGCAGTTTATCGACAGGCACAGATACGCAGTATTTT. It encodes CASSLSTGTDTQYF.